The table lists the clone carrying this T cell receptor (beta chain) with a few counts. Antigen: not known. The treatment denotes: roughly nine-day PBMC culture with coronavirus spike peptide pools or control peptides (ViraFEST assay). Those CD4+ T cells from the unexposed donor predate the COVID-19 pandemic (2011-2018). Culture conditions combined fewer than 2.5 million PBMCs per well with 10 IU/ml IL-2 and 8.5 to 10 ug/ml peptide pools. From germline, CDR1 is KGHDR and CDR2 SFDVKD. The CDR3 is made up of 12 amino acids. Trimming removed 7 bases from V and 8 bases from J, with 10 bases in between. Sequenced with the Oncomine TCR Beta short-read assay was DNA taken from cultured CD4+ T cells. DNA came from CD4+ T cells after culture. TCRdb fed the PCR reads into MiXCR, producing one record per CDR3 protein. The data show roughly 9,500 distinct CDR3 sequences, 31% seen once. These data come from a study of vaccination and CD4 T cells after COVID-19. Broader study findings: Convalescent patients displayed a median roughly 88% of reactive clones emerging only post-vaccination.

Sequenced input: CD4+ T cells from blood, cultured in vitro. This receptor was identified in a human donor in good health. The chain is built from TRBV24-1 and TRBJ2-2; no firm D call. The CDR3 DNA is TGTGCCACCAGGGGAATTCTTGGGGAGCTGTTTTTT. It codes for CATRGILGELFF.